The 31 T cell receptor beta chains below come from one sample, sequenced in a study of control samples from healthy donors and cancer patients. Sequencing used immunoSEQ multiplex PCR; TCRdb keeps in-frame clones, though not all of them. Of some 150,000 clones listed, under 95% are singletons. Sample: blood. The source is a man aged 18 to 35 in good health.

The chain recombines TRBV2 with TRBJ1-6; TRBD1 matches 8 bases. The CDR3 consists of 12 residues. V shed 9 bases and J 7 bases; nucleotides not matched to a gene: 2. Germline V gene lookup returns CDR1 SNHLY and CDR2 FYNNEI. CDR3 DNA: TGTGCCAGAGGGACAGGAAATTCACCCCTCCACTTT. This sequence encodes CARGTGNSPLHF.

The V and J genes are TRBV29-1 and TRBJ1-1; a weak D match, TRBD1 (5 bases). Trimming cost V 7 bases and J 4 bases, with 7 bases left between them. In germline, CDR1 is SQVTM, CDR2 ANQGSEA. This CDR3 contains 10 residues. CDR3 coding DNA: TGCAGCGCTGGGGCCACTGAAGCTTTCTTT. Residues: CSAGATEAFF.

The CDR3 reads CASSPTRQDLNTEAFF. As DNA, the CDR3 is TGTGCCAGTAGCCCAACCCGACAGGACCTGAACACTGAAGCTTTCTTT. The V call is TRBV19, the J call TRBJ1-1, with a tentative D call TRBD1 (6 bases). The V end lost 6 bases, the J end lost 0 bases, and 17 bases lay between the germline ends. This CDR3 spans 16 amino acids. Per germline, CDR1 LNHDA and CDR2 SQIVND (reference sequence). The entire variable domain, with the rest obtained from reference TRBV19 and TRBJ1-1, is as follows: DGGITQSPKYLFRKEGQNVTLSCEQNLNHDAMYWYRQDPGQGLRLIYYSQIVNDFQKGDIAEGYSVSREKKESFPLTVTSAQKNPTAFYLCASSPTRQDLNTEAFFGQGTRLTVV.

The V call is TRBV15, the J call TRBJ2-2, with D hard to call. The CDR3 has 15 residues. Trimming left V 3 bases short and J 5 bases short, with 13 bases between. Looked up from germline, CDR1 is LNHNV and CDR2 is YYDKDF (reference sequence). CDR3 amino acids: CATSSGRIMTGELFF. In DNA form, the CDR3 reads TGTGCCACCAGCAGTGGACGGATAATGACCGGGGAGCTGTTTTTT.

This clone was seen a handful of times. The chain recombines TRBV19 with TRBJ1-5; possible D gene TRBD1, 5 bases. The CDR3 is 16 residues long. Trimming took off 5 bases at V and 3 bases at J, with 17 bases between the two ends. Germline V CDR1 and CDR2: LNHDA, SQIVND (reference sequence). CDR3 region: CASSLGGDGHNQPQHF. CDR3 DNA sequence: TGTGCCAGTAGTCTCGGCGGGGACGGTCACAATCAGCCCCAGCATTTT.

The chain employs TRBV4-1 and TRBJ2-3; D call uncertain. Trimming took 2 bases from V and 4 from J, leaving 10 bases between them. This CDR3 comprises 14 residues. Germline CDR1 and CDR2: MGHRA and YSYEKL. The CDR3 sequence: CASSQLGGPDTQYF. The CDR3 DNA follows: TGCGCCAGCAGCCAACTGGGCGGACCAGATACGCAGTATTTT.

V gene TRBV7-9 combines with J gene TRBJ1-6; TRBD1 agrees at 9 bases. V lost 2 bases to trimming and J lost 7 bases; unmatched junction nucleotides: 3. This CDR3 has 15 amino acids. CDR1 and CDR2 from the germline V gene are SEHNR and FQNEAQ (reference sequence). In DNA, the CDR3 is TGTGCCAGCAGCTTACGACAGGGGGGGAATTCACCCCTCCACTTT. Translating gives CASSLRQGGNSPLHF.

The chain joins TRBV2 to TRBJ2-5, with 7 bases that match TRBD1. Germline V CDR1 and CDR2: SNHLY, FYNNEI. The J segment lost 1 base and the V segment lost 8 bases, leaving 4 bases of the junction unmatched. CDR3 length: 13 residues. CDR3 amino acids: CASARDSQETQYF. CDR3 coding DNA: TGTGCCAGCGCCCGGGACAGCCAAGAGACCCAGTACTTC. The full variable domain, with the rest looked up from reference TRBV2 and TRBJ2-5, is EPEVTQTPSHQVTQMGQEVILRCVPISNHLYFYWYRQILGQKVEFLVSFYNNEISEKSEIFDDQFSVERPDGSNFTLKIRSTKLEDSAMYFCASARDSQETQYFGPGTRLLVL.

This clone was found a few times. This chain connects TRBV9 to TRBJ2-7; 10 bases are shared with TRBD2. Germline CDR1 and CDR2: SGDLS and YYNGEE. V was clipped by 1 base and J by 5 bases; unmatched bases: 6. CDR3 length: 15 residues. The DNA of the CDR3 is TGTGCCAGCAGCGTAAAGCTAGCGGGGGTTAACGAGCAGTACTTC. Its translation: CASSVKLAGVNEQYF. The variable domain in full, completed from reference TRBV9 and TRBJ2-7, reads DSGVTQTPKHLITATGQRVTLRCSPRSGDLSVYWYQQSLDQGLQFLIQYYNGEERAKGNILERFSAQQFPDLHSELNLSSLELGDSALYFCASSVKLAGVNEQYFGPGTRLTVT.

The chain is built from TRBV11-3 and TRBJ2-2, with TRBD1 as a possible D gene (6 bases). The CDR3 length is 13 residues. The V gene lost 1 base and the J gene lost 12 bases, with 12 bases spanning the gap. Germline CDR1 reads SGHNT; CDR2 reads YENEEA. Here the CDR3 DNA reads TGTGCCAGCAGCTTAGGACAGGAGAGGAAGCTGTTTTTT. Translated, it gives CASSLGQERKLFF. Full variable domain (missing parts from reference TRBV11-3 and TRBJ2-2): EAGVVQSPRYKIIEKKQPVAFWCNPISGHNTLYWYLQNLGQGPELLIRYENEEAVDDSQLPKDRFSAERLKGVDSTLKIQPAELGDSAVYLCASSLGQERKLFFGEGSRLTVL.

This chain joins TRBV4-3 and TRBJ2-1, with 12 positions matching TRBD2. The germline CDR1 and CDR2 sequences are LGHNA and YSLEER. The ends lost 2 bases at V and 3 bases at J; junction bases unmatched: 8. The CDR3 runs 18 residues. CDR3 DNA: TGCGCCAGCAGCCAACTCACGGGACTAGCGGGTAACTACAATGAGCAGTTCTTC. It encodes CASSQLTGLAGNYNEQFF.

The J gene is TRBJ1-4, the V gene TRBV12-1; TRBD1 is the table's D call, not checked against the DNA. TRBV12-1 is recorded as a pseudogene. The CDR3 spans 16 residues. The CDR3 loop is CASSFPEWGPNEKLFF. CDR3 coding DNA: TGTGCCAGCAGCTTTCCTGAATGGGGGCCAAATGAAAAACTGTTTTTT.

This chain uses TRBV10-2 with TRBJ2-7; the D gene is possibly TRBD1 (5 bases). Germline CDR1 reads WSHSY; CDR2 reads SAAADI. V was clipped by 0 bases and J by 0 bases, with 12 bases between them. The CDR3 covers 16 residues. CDR3 residues: CASSESMYQGSYEQYF. CDR3 coding DNA: TGCGCCAGCAGTGAGTCGATGTACCAGGGCTCCTACGAGCAGTACTTC.

The rearrangement joins TRBV11-2 to TRBJ1-1; 7 nucleotides line up with TRBD1. The V and J ends lost 4 bases and 2 bases, in that order; junction bases with no gene match: 10. The CDR3 length is 16 residues. CDR1 SGHAT and CDR2 FQNNGV come from the germline V gene. The CDR3 here is CASSSRLQGSNTEAFF. CDR3 nucleotide sequence: TGTGCCAGCAGCTCCCGCCTACAGGGGAGTAACACTGAAGCTTTCTTT.

The rearrangement joins TRBV30 to TRBJ2-6; D remains unclear. In germline, CDR1 is GTSNPN, CDR2 SVGIG (reference sequence). The CDR3 is made up of 15 amino acids. With 2 bases removed from V and 0 bases from J, the gap between germline ends came to 8 bases. CDR3 amino acids: CAWSPQRSGANVLTF. DNA for the CDR3: TGTGCCTGGAGTCCCCAGCGCTCTGGGGCCAACGTCCTGACTTTC. Drawing the rest from reference TRBV30 and TRBJ2-6, the complete variable domain is SQTIHQWPATLVQPVGSPLSLECTVEGTSNPNLYWYRQAAGRGLQLLFYSVGIGQISSEVPQNLSASRPQDRQFILSSKKLLLSDSGFYLCAWSPQRSGANVLTFGAGSRLTVL.

The J gene is TRBJ1-2, the V gene TRBV30; perhaps TRBD1 as D (5 bases). Trimming left V 3 bases short and J 6 bases short, with 8 bases between. Per germline, CDR1 GTSNPN and CDR2 SVGIG (reference sequence). The CDR3 spans 11 residues. Here the CDR3 DNA reads TGTGCCTGGAGGGGAGGGGATGGCTACACCTTC. This encodes CAWRGGDGYTF.

The CDR3 DNA reads as TGTGCCAGCAGTTGGGACTTTTCGGGGACCCAGTACTTC. Translating gives CASSWDFSGTQYF. The chain joins TRBV6-5 to TRBJ2-5; maybe TRBD2 (6 bases). The CDR3 is made up of 13 amino acids. Germline V lookup: CDR1 MNHEY, CDR2 SVGAGI. V shed 4 bases and J shed 7 bases, with 13 bases lying between them.

With regard to this clone: Distinct nucleotide sequences in the sample also encode this CDR3. This chain joins TRBV5-1 and TRBJ2-3; 7 nucleotides line up with TRBD2. V trimming: 4 bases; J trimming: 2 bases; junction bases outside the gene matches: 4. The germline gives CDR1 SGHRS, CDR2 YFSETQ. The CDR3 covers 14 residues. The CDR3 DNA follows: TGCGCCAGCAGCACCGGACTAGTCACAGATACGCAGTATTTT. This translates into CASSTGLVTDTQYF.

CDR3: CASRPQGNTEAFF. The CDR3 nucleotides read TGTGCCAGCCGCCCACAGGGCAACACTGAAGCTTTCTTT. The chain is built from TRBV6-5 and TRBJ1-1; TRBD1 is a possible D gene (6 bases). V lost 8 bases and J lost 2, with 12 bases in between. CDR1 and CDR2 (germline): MNHEY, SVGAGI. This CDR3 spans 13 amino acids.

In this sample, this clone turned up once. The rearrangement uses TRBV24-1 and TRBJ2-5, with 8 bases identical to TRBD1. There are 13 residues in the CDR3. CDR1 KGHDR and CDR2 SFDVKD come from the germline V gene. V gave up 7 bases and J gave up 4 bases; unmatched junction bases: 4. The CDR3 reads CATRQGARETQYF. In DNA, the CDR3 is TGTGCCACCAGGCAGGGGGCGAGAGAGACCCAGTACTTC.

CDR3 residues: CASSHQEFYEQYF. CDR3 coding DNA: TGCGCCAGCAGCCACCAGGAATTCTACGAGCAGTACTTC. The V call is TRBV4-1, the J call TRBJ2-7; D gene ambiguous. Germline CDR1 is MGHRA and CDR2 is YSYEKL. The V gene lost 3 bases and the J gene lost 3 bases, with 9 bases spanning the gap. The CDR3 runs to 13 residues.

J is TRBJ1-5 and V is TRBV3-1 (or the pseudogene TRBV3-2), with unresolved D. Germline CDR1 is LGHDT and CDR2 is YNNKEL (reference sequence). Trimming shortened V by 3 bases and J by 2 bases, and 8 bases separated the two germline ends. CDR3 size: 14 residues. CDR3 sequence: CASSQSAGNQPQHF. In DNA form, the CDR3 reads TGTGCCAGCAGCCAGTCTGCGGGCAATCAGCCCCAGCATTTT.

This sequence joins TRBV11-2 and TRBJ2-7; TRBD2 matches 9 bases. The germline CDR1 and CDR2 sequences are SGHAT and FQNNGV. V shed 0 bases and J 3 bases; nucleotides not matched to a gene: 12. The CDR3 extends over 18 amino acids. As DNA, the CDR3 is TGTGCCAGCAGCTTAGATACTGGCGGGGGGGCCGGAGTCTACGAGCAGTACTTC. Its protein product is CASSLDTGGGAGVYEQYF.

This clone was detected only once. This chain uses TRBV19 with TRBJ1-5; TRBD1 matches 9 bases. Germline V gene sequence: CDR1 LNHDA, CDR2 SQIVND (reference sequence). With 8 bases clipped from V and 5 bases from J, the junction kept 13 bases outside the gene matches. The CDR3 runs 16 residues. CDR3 DNA: TGTGCCAGTGATGGCCACCAGGGACAGGGCTATCAGCCCCAGCATTTT. Translation: CASDGHQGQGYQPQHF.

The chain joins TRBV27 to TRBJ2-5; unclear D gene. This CDR3 has 15 amino acids. Trimming took 4 bases from V and 0 from J, leaving 12 bases between them. The germline V gene has CDR1 MNHEY and CDR2 SMNVEV (reference sequence). The CDR3 sequence: CASSSLTHNQETQYF. The CDR3, as DNA: TGTGCCAGCAGTTCTCTGACACATAACCAAGAGACCCAGTACTTC.

Only one count was recorded for this clone. CDR3: CASSEHVRVGTEAFF. The CDR3, as DNA: TGCGCCAGCAGTGAGCACGTCAGGGTAGGCACTGAAGCTTTCTTT. V gene TRBV10-2 combines with J gene TRBJ1-1; D is possibly TRBD1 (5 bases). Trimming stripped 2 bases from V and 4 bases from J, with 14 bases between. Germline CDR1 reads WSHSY; CDR2 reads SAAADI. There are 15 residues in the CDR3.

V is TRBV18 and J is TRBJ2-5; 7 bases agree with TRBD1. The V gene end was trimmed by 8 bases and the J gene end by 2 bases; junction bases not matched to a gene: 8. Germline V lookup: CDR1 KGHSH, CDR2 LQKENI. This CDR3 has 14 residues. CDR3 in DNA: TGTGCCAGCCATAGGTCAGGGGGACAAGAGACCCAGTACTTC. Its translation is CASHRSGGQETQYF. Based on the CDR3 plus reference TRBV18 and TRBJ2-5, the full variable domain is NAGVMQNPRHLVRRRGQEARLRCSPMKGHSHVYWYRQLPEEGLKFMVYLQKENIIDESGMPKERFSAEFPKEGPSILRIQQVVRGDSAAYFCASHRSGGQETQYFGPGTRLLVL.

The chain recombines TRBV4-2 with TRBJ1-5; 10 nucleotides align to TRBD1. This CDR3 contains 18 residues. Germline assignment: CDR1 LGHNA and CDR2 YNFKEQ. With V trimmed by 1 base and J by 0 bases, 6 bases remained unmatched. The CDR3 here is CASSQVDRGVFSNQPQHF. In DNA, the CDR3 is TGTGCCAGCAGCCAAGTGGACAGGGGGGTCTTTAGCAATCAGCCCCAGCATTTT.

This chain connects TRBV18 to TRBJ2-1; D might be TRBD1 (6 bases). This CDR3 has 15 residues. V lost 1 base, J lost 7 bases, and 14 bases lay in between. Germline CDR1 and CDR2: KGHSH and LQKENI. CDR3 sequence (DNA): TGTGCCAGCTCACCACGCTCAGGGGAGACAAATGAGCAGTTCTTC. Protein: CASSPRSGETNEQFF.

V gene TRBV18 combines with J gene TRBJ1-2; 9 bases agree with TRBD1. Germline CDR1 KGHSH, CDR2 LQKENI. J was trimmed by 2 bases and V by 2 bases; bases with no gene match: 0. The CDR3 is 14 amino acids. The CDR3 loop reads CASSPGTGNYGYTF. The CDR3 DNA is TGTGCCAGCTCACCAGGGACAGGGAACTATGGCTACACCTTC.

CDR3: CASSSHQGRGGQTDTQYF. CDR3 bases: TGTGCCAGCAGCTCCCACCAAGGACGGGGGGGGCAAACAGATACGCAGTATTTT. The genes are TRBV11-3 and TRBJ2-3; 8 bases align to TRBD2. CDR1 SGHNT and CDR2 YENEEA come from the germline V gene. This CDR3 spans 18 amino acids. Trimming at V came to 4 bases and at J to 3 bases, leaving 15 bases not matched to a gene.